A single sample is the source of the 11 T cell receptor beta chains below, sequenced in a study of control samples from healthy donors and cancer patients. TCRdb's copy holds only in-frame clones and misses some; the assay was immunoSEQ multiplex PCR. The sample consists of about 120,000 clones, around nine tenths of them appearing once. Source material: PBMCs. Source of these receptors: a woman aged 55-75 years with lung cancer.

J is TRBJ1-4 and V is TRBV5-6; D is unclear. Trimming pared 1 base from V and 5 bases from J, leaving 12 bases between. There are 15 residues in the CDR3. The germline V gene has CDR1 SGHDT and CDR2 YYEEEE. The CDR3 reads CASSLLGSGNEKLFF. For the CDR3, the DNA is TGTGCCAGCAGCTTGCTGGGGAGCGGAAATGAAAAACTGTTTTTT.

The genes are TRBV5-1 and TRBJ1-2; 8 bases align to TRBD1. Unmatched junction bases numbered 14, after V lost 10 bases and J lost 0 bases. Germline lookup yields CDR1 SGHRS and CDR2 YFSETQ. This CDR3 region has 16 residues. The CDR3 reads CASHPGGRGANYGYTF. The CDR3 coding sequence is TGCGCCTCCCATCCAGGGGGCAGGGGAGCTAACTATGGCTACACCTTC.

The chain carries TRBV2 and TRBJ1-3; D gene ambiguous. Germline V gene sequence: CDR1 SNHLY, CDR2 FYNNEI. The V end was cut by 8 bases, the J end by 9 bases, with 17 bases between. This CDR3 spans 13 amino acids. In nucleotides, the CDR3 is TGTGCCAGCGGGATGTTAGTTAGTGGCACCATATATTTT. It codes for CASGMLVSGTIYF.

Concerning this clone itself: The junction shows a germline mismatch at one end, possibly a read error. V and J are TRBV28 and TRBJ2-7; tentatively, D is TRBD1 (6 bases). The length of the CDR3 is 14 residues. CDR1 and CDR2 from the germline V gene are MDHEN and SYDVKM. CDR3 amino acids: CVSSSQGPPYEQYF. As DNA, the CDR3 is TGTGTCAGCAGTTCACAGGGTCCCCCCTACGAGCAGTACTTC.

The DNA for the CDR3 is TGTGCCAGCAGTGAAGCAGGGGCGGGAGGCTACACCTTC. It yields the protein CASSEAGAGGYTF. The J gene is TRBJ1-2, the V gene TRBV6-1; D is possibly TRBD1 (5 bases). CDR3 length equals 13 residues. Germline-derived CDR1 and CDR2 are MNHNS and SASEGT. V gave up 0 bases and J gave up 8 bases, with 10 bases separating them.

The J gene is TRBJ2-1, the V gene TRBV6-6; 7 nucleotides line up with TRBD2. The CDR3 is made up of 13 amino acids. The V and J ends lost 5 bases and 7 bases, in that order; junction bases with no gene match: 5. The germline gives CDR1 MNHNY, CDR2 SVGAGI (reference sequence). The CDR3 DNA reads TGTGCCAGCAGTCCCAGCGGGAAAAATGAGCAGTTCTTC. It translates to CASSPSGKNEQFF.

The rearrangement joins TRBV10-3 to TRBJ2-5; 10 bases line up with TRBD2. In germline, CDR1 is ENHRY, CDR2 SYGVKD. This CDR3 comprises 14 residues. J gave up 2 bases and V 4 bases, and 1 base lay outside the gene matches. CDR3 loop: CAISGSGGQETQYF. DNA of the CDR3: TGTGCCATCAGTGGTAGCGGGGGGCAAGAGACCCAGTACTTC.

The rearrangement uses TRBV19 and TRBJ1-5; possibly TRBD1 for D (5 bases). The V and J ends lost 3 bases and 3 bases respectively, with 9 bases between them. Germline V gene sequence: CDR1 LNHDA, CDR2 SQIVND (reference sequence). This CDR3 spans 14 amino acids. CDR3 DNA sequence: TGTGCCAGTAGTATGCAGGGTCTCAATCAGCCCCAGCATTTT. Protein: CASSMQGLNQPQHF.

This chain uses TRBV7-3 with TRBJ2-1, with 10 bases aligning to TRBD2. The CDR3 totals 18 residues. Germline CDR1 reads SGHTA; CDR2 reads FQGTGA. J gave up 4 bases and V 5 bases, and 14 bases lay outside the gene matches. CDR3 DNA sequence: TGTGCCAGCAGCCCCTCCAGGGCTAGCGGGGGAGCTTACAATGAGCAGTTCTTC. This encodes CASSPSRASGGAYNEQFF.

J is TRBJ2-5 and V is TRBV7-6; 7 bases fit TRBD1. With V trimmed by 4 bases and J by 4 bases, 9 bases remained unmatched. Germline loops: CDR1 SGHVS, CDR2 FNYEAQ. The CDR3 extends over 15 amino acids. In nucleotides, the CDR3 is TGTGCCAGCAGCTCGCAATCGACAGGGTTAGAGACCCAGTACTTC. As protein: CASSSQSTGLETQYF.

V usage is TRBV7-2 and J usage is TRBJ1-6, with D tentatively TRBD1 (5 bases). Trimming took off 3 bases at V and 7 bases at J, with 16 bases between the two ends. CDR3 size: 16 residues. From germline, CDR1 is SGHTA and CDR2 FQGNSA. CDR3 bases: TGTGCCAGCAGCTTGGCAGGGACCCTATGGAATTCACCCCTCCACTTT. Encoded protein: CASSLAGTLWNSPLHF.